The 29 T cell receptor beta chains given below trace back to one sample, sequenced in a study of spatial heterogeneity in lung cancer. Sample time point: sample taken at primary tumor resection. These TCRs are of unknown antigen specificity. TCRdb called the 5' RACE reads again in MiXCR, with one record for every CDR3 protein. Here the sample spans 15,000 to 20,000 distinct CDR3 sequences, 5.5% to 8.5% being singletons. General observations from the study: Expanded intratumoral alpha and beta TCR counts tracked tumor mutation counts.

Here the sequenced sample was lung tumor tissue, taken at surgery. All receptors derive from a female donor with early-stage non-small cell lung cancer.

This clonotype is categorized as medium-sized. The CDR3 coding sequence is TGTGCCAGCAGCTTAGATAACAGGGGCACTGAAGCTTTCTTT. Protein product: CASSLDNRGTEAFF. The chain employs TRBV7-2 and TRBJ1-1; 7 positions agree with TRBD1. This CDR3 is 14 amino acids long. Germline V gene lookup returns CDR1 SGHTA and CDR2 FQGNSA. The V gene end was trimmed by 1 base and the J gene end by 4 bases; junction bases not matched to a gene: 3.

This clonotype was seen ten or more times. This rearrangement joins TRBV5-4 to TRBJ1-2; no definite D call. In germline, CDR1 is SGHNT, CDR2 YYREEE (reference sequence). V lost 4 bases and J lost 2, with 9 bases in between. This CDR3 region has 13 residues. CDR3 amino acids: CASSPDPNYGYTF. The CDR3 coding sequence is TGTGCCAGCAGCCCCGATCCCAACTATGGCTACACCTTC.

This clonotype was recorded many times. The chain links TRBV12-3 or TRBV12-4 to TRBJ1-1, with 7 bases that match TRBD1. The CDR3 has 14 residues. The J segment lost 3 bases and the V segment lost 4 bases, leaving 5 bases of the junction unmatched. As DNA, the CDR3 is TGTGCCAGCAGTTCACACAGGGGTTACACTGAAGCTTTCTTT. This gives the protein CASSSHRGYTEAFF.

This clonotype ranks as large (0.1 to 1%). The chain recombines TRBV6-2 or TRBV6-3 with TRBJ2-1, with 9 bases lining up with TRBD2. The CDR3 is made up of 13 amino acids. With 6 bases clipped from V and 6 bases from J, the junction kept 3 bases outside the gene matches. Per germline, CDR1 MNHEY and CDR2 SVGEGT. CDR3 loop: CASRGLAINEQFF. CDR3 nucleotide sequence: TGTGCCAGCAGGGGACTAGCTATCAATGAGCAGTTCTTC.

This clonotype was observed at least ten times. CDR3 loop: CASTVAGANVLTF. As DNA, the CDR3 is TGTGCCAGCACCGTGGCTGGGGCCAACGTCCTGACTTTC. The V call is TRBV9, the J call TRBJ2-6; no clear D. Trimming removed 6 bases from V and 2 bases from J, with 6 bases in between. Per germline, CDR1 SGDLS and CDR2 YYNGEE. The CDR3 has 13 residues.

V gene TRBV6-2 or TRBV6-3 combines with J gene TRBJ1-4; no clear D. V was clipped by 0 bases and J by 0 bases, with 11 bases between them. This CDR3 contains 17 residues. Germline V gene lookup returns CDR1 MNHEY and CDR2 SVGEGT. Here the CDR3 reads CASSYSGFFATNEKLFF. CDR3 DNA: TGTGCCAGCAGTTACTCGGGCTTCTTTGCAACTAATGAAAAACTGTTTTTT.

This clonotype was recorded many times. This chain uses TRBV7-9 with TRBJ2-5; 9 positions agree with TRBD2. Germline V gene data show CDR1 as SEHNR and CDR2 as FQNEAQ (reference sequence). The CDR3 totals 15 residues. V gave up 5 bases and J gave up 5 bases; unmatched junction bases: 9. The CDR3 coding sequence is TGTGCCAGCAGCCCTGATAGCGGGGGTAGGGAGACCCAGTACTTC. This translates into CASSPDSGGRETQYF.

This clonotype was seen ten or more times. The chain couples TRBV12-3 or TRBV12-4 to TRBJ1-1; D ambiguous. V lost 6 bases and J 0 bases, leaving 14 bases between the germline ends. The CDR3 runs to 15 residues. DNA of the CDR3: TGTGCCAGCAGCCGCGCGGAGGTTTTGAACACTGAAGCTTTCTTT. This gives the protein CASSRAEVLNTEAFF.

In its sample, this clonotype was seen many times. This sequence joins TRBV20-1 and TRBJ1-2; TRBD1 matches at 8 bases. Germline assignment: CDR1 DFQATT and CDR2 SNEGSKA (reference sequence). V was pared by 3 bases and J by 8 bases, with 11 bases of the junction left unmatched. The CDR3 is made up of 14 amino acids. The CDR3 region has the DNA TGCAGTGCTAGCCACCCAGGGACAGGACGGGGCTACACCTTC. Encoded protein: CSASHPGTGRGYTF.

This clonotype has just a few counts. The chain couples TRBV5-4 to TRBJ2-7; tentatively, D is TRBD1 (5 bases). V was cut by 4 bases and J by 2 bases, with 13 bases left in between. CDR1 SGHNT and CDR2 YYREEE come from the germline V gene (reference sequence). CDR3 length equals 14 residues. CDR3 DNA sequence: TGTGCCAGCAGCCCGCGACAGAAAACCTACGAGCAGTACTTC. Amino acid sequence: CASSPRQKTYEQYF.

This clonotype was found many times. For the CDR3, the DNA is TGTGCCAGCAGCTGGGCAACAGATACGCAGTATTTT. Protein sequence: CASSWATDTQYF. V and J are TRBV7-2 and TRBJ2-3; D gene unclear. The germline CDR1 and CDR2 sequences are SGHTA and FQGNSA. Trimming removed 4 bases at V and 3 bases at J, with 5 bases between. There are 12 residues in the CDR3.

The V call is TRBV7-2, the J call TRBJ2-1, with 9 nucleotides matching TRBD1. The CDR3 spans 15 residues. Germline V gene data show CDR1 as SGHTA and CDR2 as FQGNSA. J was trimmed by 0 bases and V by 3 bases; bases with no gene match: 0. This CDR3 reads CASSLDRGSYNEQFF. CDR3 in DNA: TGTGCCAGCAGCTTGGACAGGGGCTCCTACAATGAGCAGTTCTTC.

This clonotype was seen ten or more times. The chain employs TRBV4-2 and TRBJ2-3, with TRBD2 identical over 9 bases. Germline CDR1 is LGHNA and CDR2 is YNFKEQ. This CDR3 contains 19 residues. J lost 2 bases, V lost 0 bases, and 12 bases had no gene match. The CDR3 loop is CASSQEELAGLYLTDTQYF. CDR3 nucleotides: TGTGCCAGCAGCCAAGAGGAGCTAGCGGGGCTTTATCTCACAGATACGCAGTATTTT.

This clonotype rates as medium-sized. V usage is TRBV5-1 and J usage is TRBJ1-1; a weak D match, TRBD1 (5 bases). V lost 0 bases and J lost 0, with 15 bases in between. Germline V gene lookup returns CDR1 SGHRS and CDR2 YFSETQ. This CDR3 comprises 17 residues. The DNA for the CDR3 is TGCGCCAGCAGCTTGGATGGGCCAGGGCACATGAACACTGAAGCTTTCTTT. It is translated as CASSLDGPGHMNTEAFF.

This chain links TRBV7-2 with TRBJ1-2; D possibly corresponds to TRBD1 (5 bases). The CDR3 loop spans 14 amino acids. With 3 bases removed from V and 8 bases from J, the gap between germline ends came to 16 bases. The germline gives CDR1 SGHTA, CDR2 FQGNSA. CDR3 sequence (DNA): TGTGCCAGCAGCTTGCCGGGACGGCTCGGGGGCTACACCTTC. As protein: CASSLPGRLGGYTF.

Turning to this clonotype: Given a much more abundant clone one base away, this may be a read error. The chain is built from TRBV10-3 and TRBJ1-1, with D tentatively TRBD1 (5 bases). The V gene lost 8 bases and the J gene lost 3 bases, with 16 bases spanning the gap. Germline assignment: CDR1 ENHRY and CDR2 SYGVKD. CDR3 size: 14 residues. CDR3 in DNA: TGTGCCATCGGCGGCCGGGGCAGAGACACTGAAGCTTTCTTT. As protein: CAIGGRGRDTEAFF.

This chain joins TRBV20-1 and TRBJ2-1; D is perhaps TRBD2 (5 bases). The CDR3 is 14 amino acids. Germline CDR1 DFQATT, CDR2 SNEGSKA (reference sequence). Trimming took 8 bases from V and 0 from J, leaving 14 bases between them. CDR3 sequence: CSLSDMSSYNEQFF. The DNA of the CDR3 is TGCAGTCTTAGCGATATGAGCTCCTACAATGAGCAGTTCTTC.

This clonotype came up many times. V usage is TRBV25-1 and J usage is TRBJ1-2; TRBD1 matches 12 bases. V shed 7 bases and J 4 bases; nucleotides not matched to a gene: 4. Germline V lookup: CDR1 MGHDK, CDR2 SYGVNS. CDR3 size: 14 residues. CDR3 DNA sequence: TGTGCCAGCATGGGGACAGGGGGCACCTATGGCTACACCTTC. It is translated as CASMGTGGTYGYTF.

The chain recombines TRBV28 with TRBJ1-5, with 8 bases lining up with TRBD1. The CDR3 is 15 amino acids. Unmatched junction bases numbered 6, after V lost 7 bases and J lost 1 base. The V gene's germline CDR1 is MDHEN and CDR2 SYDVKM. CDR3 protein: CASTLYRGSNQPQHF. CDR3 DNA sequence: TGTGCCAGCACCCTATACAGGGGGAGCAATCAGCCCCAGCATTTT.

This clonotype was counted at least ten times. V is TRBV29-1 and J is TRBJ1-1; perhaps TRBD1 as D (5 bases). This CDR3 is built from 13 residues. V was shortened by 5 bases and J by 2 bases, with 12 bases between the two germline ends. CDR1 SQVTM and CDR2 ANQGSEA come from the germline V gene. The CDR3 here is CSVMAGINTEAFF. The CDR3 DNA sequence: TGCAGCGTTATGGCAGGGATTAACACTGAAGCTTTCTTT.

With regard to this clonotype: With a much larger clone just one base away, this may be a read error. This CDR3 reads CASWVYNSPLHF. CDR3 sequence (DNA): TGTGCCAGTTGGGTCTATAATTCACCCCTCCACTTT. The genes are TRBV7-3 and TRBJ1-6; D is undetermined. This CDR3 comprises 12 residues. Per germline, CDR1 SGHTA and CDR2 FQGTGA. V was trimmed by 9 bases and J by 3 bases, leaving 6 bases between them.

V usage is TRBV27 and J usage is TRBJ1-1; no firm D call. This CDR3 is built from 12 residues. Germline V gene lookup returns CDR1 MNHEY and CDR2 SMNVEV (reference sequence). The V gene lost 8 bases and the J gene lost 6 bases, with 13 bases spanning the gap. The CDR3: CASGMVGPEAFF. CDR3 in DNA: TGTGCCAGCGGGATGGTCGGCCCTGAAGCTTTCTTT.

This clonotype was detected many times. The chain uses TRBV18 and TRBJ2-2; D not resolved. This CDR3 has 11 amino acids. Trimming pared 6 bases from V and 5 bases from J, leaving 4 bases between. Looked up from germline, CDR1 is KGHSH and CDR2 is LQKENI. The CDR3 sequence is CASSETGELFF. The CDR3 bases are TGTGCCAGCTCCGAAACCGGGGAGCTGTTTTTT.

In this sample, this clonotype turned up many times. The V and J genes are TRBV12-3 or TRBV12-4 and TRBJ2-2; the D gene could be TRBD1 or TRBD2 (5 bases each). CDR3 size: 16 residues. V was clipped by 3 bases and J by 4 bases, with 15 bases between them. Here the CDR3 reads CASSFSGGRGTGELFF. The CDR3 nucleotides are TGTGCCAGCAGTTTTTCTGGGGGAAGGGGCACCGGGGAGCTGTTTTTT.

In its sample, this clonotype is medium-sized. This sequence joins TRBV7-3 and TRBJ2-5; the D is unclear. Trimming cost V 1 base and J 0 bases, with 0 bases left between them. The CDR3 covers 12 residues. Per the germline V gene, CDR1 is SGHTA and CDR2 is FQGTGA. In nucleotides, the CDR3 is TGTGCCAGCAGCTTAAACCAAGAGACCCAGTACTTC. Amino acids: CASSLNQETQYF.

The chain has TRBV29-1 and TRBJ2-7; tentatively, D is TRBD1 (6 bases). The CDR3 contains 11 residues. CDR1 and CDR2 (germline): SQVTM, ANQGSEA. The germline V and J ends were trimmed by 7 bases and 7 bases, with 14 bases remaining between them. The CDR3 bases are TGCAGCGCTATCACAGGGTTGGAGCAGTACTTC. The encoded protein is CSAITGLEQYF.

CDR3 in amino acids: CSASTASGESSYNEQFF. CDR3 coding DNA: TGCAGTGCTAGTACGGCTAGCGGGGAGAGCTCCTACAATGAGCAGTTCTTC. The chain couples TRBV20-1 to TRBJ2-1, with 9 bases fitting TRBD2. CDR1 and CDR2 from the germline V gene are DFQATT and SNEGSKA (reference sequence). The CDR3 runs to 17 residues. V shed 3 bases and J 0 bases; nucleotides not matched to a gene: 9.

The table lists this clonotype with a few counts. V and J are TRBV24-1 and TRBJ2-3, with D tentatively TRBD1 or TRBD2 (6 bases each). Trimming took 4 bases from V and 0 from J, leaving 7 bases between them. The CDR3 consists of 14 residues. Per the germline V gene, CDR1 is KGHDR and CDR2 is SFDVKD. This CDR3 reads CATSEGGSTDTQYF. Here the CDR3 DNA reads TGTGCCACCAGTGAGGGGGGCAGCACAGATACGCAGTATTTT.

There are a few counts of this clonotype. The chain employs TRBV29-1 and TRBJ2-3; 11 nucleotides match TRBD2. Trimming took 3 bases from V and 1 from J; bases not matched to a gene: 6. Germline V CDR1 and CDR2: SQVTM, ANQGSEA. There are 16 residues in the CDR3. CDR3 DNA sequence: TGCAGCGTTGACTCTTGGGGACTAGCGGGCACAGATACGCAGTATTTT. It is translated as CSVDSWGLAGTDTQYF.